This TCR beta chain was recorded in a study of T cell changes during pregnancy in multiple sclerosis. Method: immunoSEQ multiplex PCR; TCRdb's copy keeps in-frame clones and lacks some. The sample shows under 85,000 clones, around nine tenths of them seen only once. CDR3 length: 15 residues. With 4 bases clipped from V and 9 bases from J, the junction kept 7 bases outside the gene matches. Germline V lookup: CDR1 LGHNA, CDR2 YSLEER. The sample here was peripheral blood, taken in the third trimester of pregnancy. This clonotype was sampled from a female donor in good health, enrolled as a control in a pregnancy study. V usage is TRBV4-3 and J usage is TRBJ1-6; 9 bases are shared with TRBD1. The CDR3 DNA reads TGCGCCAGCAGCCCCTCGACAGGGGGTGCTTCACCCCTCCACTTT. Amino acids: CASSPSTGGASPLHF.